These T cell receptor beta chains were read from a single sample in a study of tumor and adjacent non-tumor tissue in lung cancer. TCRdb passed the multiplex PCR reads through MiXCR, listing each CDR3 protein once. The sample has fewer than 130,000 distinct CDR3 sequences, 84% seen once. The sequenced sample was lung tumor tissue. The receptors here all came from a man aged 65 to 85 with non-small cell lung cancer. The CDR3 runs from the conserved cysteine through the conserved F or W. The D gene is left open where the match is weak.

d_gene,v_gene,CDR3aa
-,TRBV20-1,CSARGYQAQNNEHFF
TRBD1,TRBV6-5,CASSPTTGGNPPLHF
TRBD2,TRBV11-3,CASSLLGISGGYNEQFF
TRBD1,TRBV6-5,CASSYSGTGQLSGYTF
TRBD1,TRBV11-2,CVSSPQGFSYTQYF
TRBD1,TRBV6-1,CASTDRASNEKLFF
-,TRBV11-2,CVSRVRVRDWASYNEQFF
-,TRBV10-3,CAISEISEAAETQYF
-,TRBV5-4,CASSTAGPQETQYF
-,TRBV20-1,CSTRKCDRNTEASF
TRBD2,TRBV4-2,CASSLLGSGTEDTQYF
-,TRBV20-1,CSASNTLWGENPPLHF
-,TRBV6-1,CASSEAMGRAAQSSSPLHF
-,TRBV10-3,CAIAPFNRDNNSPLHF
-,TRBV12-3/TRBV12-4,CASSPTRDGYGCTF
-,TRBV6-2/TRBV6-3,CASSYLPDNQYF
-,TRBV11-3,CAGTRTGTFTVAFF
-,TRBV4-2,CASNRDNHSNQPQHF
-,TRBV4-3,CTSSRVTTIGELFF
TRBD1,TRBV5-4,CTSSPTGVLTDIQYF
-,TRBV6-2/TRBV6-3,CASNPLMIGRRNQPQHF
TRBD1,TRBV4-3,CAISSRTGNEPQHF
-,TRBV12-3/TRBV12-4,CASSMTRGRTYEQFF
-,TRBV10-3,CTISESYGSYEQYF
-,TRBV6-2/TRBV6-3,CASSYPMSVGHQNTHYF
-,TRBV4-1,CASNQHWGQETHYF
-,TRBV11-2,CASSLVGTGIGGELSF
-,TRBV12-3/TRBV12-4,CASSFNIGNIVADTQYF
TRBD1,TRBV10-2,CDSRRNTGAANTEAFF
-,TRBV4-1,CASSQAPSGNNEKLFF
-,TRBV6-2/TRBV6-3,CASKDLTKTDTQYF
TRBD1,TRBV29-1,CSVSDRDRVSSGAKVLTF
-,TRBV6-5,CASSRSPVGETQHF
TRBD1,TRBV6-6,CASSSPAGTGLKQTHYF
-,TRBV24-1,CATSDSARDEQYF